The present T cell receptor (beta chain) was sequenced within a study of CD4 T cells in relation to SARS-CoV-2 and coronaviruses. Study-level information: ViraFEST: roughly 9-day antigen culture of PBMCs, then TCR beta CDR3 sequencing. General study results and limits: Roughly three fifths of donors had memory CD4+ clonotypes crossrecognizing SARS-CoV-2 and common cold coronavirus spike. This crossreactivity analysis covered spike protein alone, no other viral proteins.

Germline values: CDR1 ENHRY, CDR2 SYGVKD. CDR3 length: 14 residues. V dropped 4 bases and J dropped 1; count of bases not matched to a gene: 4. Unexposed donor CD4+ T cells date from about 2011-2018, before the COVID-19 pandemic. Isolation of CD4+ T cells took place after approximately eleven days in culture. Testing used SARS-CoV-2 S/N and four cold-coronavirus spikes on unexposed-donor CD4+ T cells, cells permitting. Points on this clone: The antigen remains undetermined.

The method was immunoSEQ multiplex PCR; TCRdb's version includes in-frame clones alone and lacks a portion of them. The sample has under 20,000 clones, around 82% seen once; the top ten hold less than 20%. The TCR sequence derives from a human donor in good health. The gene calls are TRBV10-3 and TRBJ2-7, with TRBD1 matching over 7 bases. Sequenced input: CD4+ T cells from PBMCs, cultured in vitro. CDR3 sequence (DNA): TGTGCCATCAGTGCCCCAGGGGGATCCTACGAGCAGTACTTC. Protein sequence: CAISAPGGSYEQYF.